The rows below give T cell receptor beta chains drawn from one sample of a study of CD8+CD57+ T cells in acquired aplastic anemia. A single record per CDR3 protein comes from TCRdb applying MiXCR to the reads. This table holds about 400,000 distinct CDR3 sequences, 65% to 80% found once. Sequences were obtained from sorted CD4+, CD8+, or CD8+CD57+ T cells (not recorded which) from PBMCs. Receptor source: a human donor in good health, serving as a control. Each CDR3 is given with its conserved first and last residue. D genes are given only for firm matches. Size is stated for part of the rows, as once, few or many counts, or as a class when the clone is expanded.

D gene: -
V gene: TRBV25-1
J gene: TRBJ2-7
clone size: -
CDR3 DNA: TGTGCCAGCAGTGTACCGGTACTACGCAACAATAAGCAGTACTTC
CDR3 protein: CASSVPVLRNNKQYF

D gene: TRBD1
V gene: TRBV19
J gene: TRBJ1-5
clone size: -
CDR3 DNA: TGTGCCAGTAATGGGGACAGGGGTTATAGCAATCAGTACCAGCATTTT
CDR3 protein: CASNGDRGYSNQYQHF

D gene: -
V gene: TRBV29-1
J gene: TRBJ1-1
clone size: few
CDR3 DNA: TGCAGCGTGGCGGAGCAGGGTACAGCTTTCTTT
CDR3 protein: CSVAEQGTAFF

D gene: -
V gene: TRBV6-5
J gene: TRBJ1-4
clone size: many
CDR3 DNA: TGTGCCAGCAGTTACCGTGGGGGTAATGAAAAACTGTTTTTT
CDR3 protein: CASSYRGGNEKLFF

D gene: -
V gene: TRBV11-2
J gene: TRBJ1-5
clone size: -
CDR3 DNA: TGTGCCAGTAGTATAGTCCTACAGGACCAGCATTTT
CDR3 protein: CASSIVLQDQHF

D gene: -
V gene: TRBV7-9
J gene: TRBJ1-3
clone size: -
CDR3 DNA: TGTGCCAGCAGCTCGACACGTTCAACTAATGAAAAACTGTTT
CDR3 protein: CASSSTRSTNEKLF

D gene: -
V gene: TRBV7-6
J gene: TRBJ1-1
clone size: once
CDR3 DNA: TGTGCCAGCAGCACCCAAAAGTACACTGAAGCTTTCTTT
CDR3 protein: CASSTQKYTEAFF

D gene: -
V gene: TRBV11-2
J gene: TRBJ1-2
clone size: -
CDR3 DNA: TGTGCCAGCGGAATACGGGGGGCGGGGGGCTACACCTTC
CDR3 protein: CASGIRGAGGYTF

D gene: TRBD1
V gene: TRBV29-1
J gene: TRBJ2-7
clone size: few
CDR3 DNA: TGCAGCGTTGAAGTCCCGGGACAGGGGGCCTACGAGCAGTACTTC
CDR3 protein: CSVEVPGQGAYEQYF

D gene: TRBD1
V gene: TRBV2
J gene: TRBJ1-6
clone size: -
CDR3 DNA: TGTGCCAGCAGTTACTCGAACAGGGGAGGGTCACCCCTCCACTTT
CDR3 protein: CASSYSNRGGSPLHF

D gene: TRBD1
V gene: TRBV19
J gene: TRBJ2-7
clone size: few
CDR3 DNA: TGTGCCAGTAGATATGGGACAGGGGGCAACTACGAGCAGTACTTC
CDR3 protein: CASRYGTGGNYEQYF

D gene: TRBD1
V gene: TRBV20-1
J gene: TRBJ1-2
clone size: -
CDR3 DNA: TGCAGTGTACGACGGGACAGGGCGAATGGCTACACCTTC
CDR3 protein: CSVRRDRANGYTF

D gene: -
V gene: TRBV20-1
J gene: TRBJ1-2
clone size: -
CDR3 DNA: TGCAGTGCTAGGGGAACCTGGGCATCTAACTATGGCTACACCTTC
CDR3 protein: CSARGTWASNYGYTF

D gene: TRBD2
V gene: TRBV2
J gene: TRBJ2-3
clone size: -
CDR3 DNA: TGTGTCAGCACCGGGACTAGCGGGGGAATTGCGGCAGATACGCAGTATTTT
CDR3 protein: CVSTGTSGGIAADTQYF

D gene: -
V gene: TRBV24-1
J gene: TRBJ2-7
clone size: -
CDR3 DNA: TGTGCCACCAGTGATTACTACGAGCAGTACTTC
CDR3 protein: CATSDYYEQYF

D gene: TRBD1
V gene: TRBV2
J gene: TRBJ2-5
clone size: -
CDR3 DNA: TGTGCCAGCAGTGAAAGGGGGACAGGGGTAGTTACCCAGTACTTC
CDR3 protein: CASSERGTGVVTQYF

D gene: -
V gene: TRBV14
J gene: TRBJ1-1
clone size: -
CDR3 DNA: TGTGCCAGCAGTGTGGGGGGCAGCCACAGTGAAGCTTTCTTT
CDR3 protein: CASSVGGSHSEAFF

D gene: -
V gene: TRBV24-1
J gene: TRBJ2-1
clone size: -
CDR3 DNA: TGTGCCACCACTCCGGGACGTGAGCAGTTCTTC
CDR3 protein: CATTPGREQFF

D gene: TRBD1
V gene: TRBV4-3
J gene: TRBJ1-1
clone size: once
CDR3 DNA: TGCACCAGCAGCGCTCGCAGGGGGACGGGCACTGAAGCTTTCTTC
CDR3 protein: CTSSARRGTGTEAFF

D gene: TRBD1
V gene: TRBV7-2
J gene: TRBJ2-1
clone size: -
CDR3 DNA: TGTGCCAGCAGCGTGGGGACAGGGTCCAATGGGCAGTTCTTC
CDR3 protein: CASSVGTGSNGQFF

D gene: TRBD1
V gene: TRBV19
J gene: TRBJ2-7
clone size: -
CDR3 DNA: TGTGCCAGCAGTTTCGTAAGGGGGCCCAATGAGCAGTACTTC
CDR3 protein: CASSFVRGPNEQYF

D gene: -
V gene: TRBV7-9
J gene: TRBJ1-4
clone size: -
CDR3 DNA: TGTGCCAGCAGCTTAGAAACGCAGACTAATGAAAAACTGTTTTTT
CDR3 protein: CASSLETQTNEKLFF

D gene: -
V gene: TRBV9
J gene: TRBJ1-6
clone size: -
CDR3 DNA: TGTGCCAGCAGCGTAGCCTATCGGAATTCACCCCTCCACTTT
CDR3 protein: CASSVAYRNSPLHF

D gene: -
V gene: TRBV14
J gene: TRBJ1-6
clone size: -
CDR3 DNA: TGTGCCAGCAGGCTTGATTGGCGAAGAGAAAAGGGCTACTTT
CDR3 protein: CASRLDWRREKGYF

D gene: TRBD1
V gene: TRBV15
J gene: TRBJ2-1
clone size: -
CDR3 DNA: TGTGCCACCAGCATAGGGACAGGGTCCTACAATGAGCAGTTCTTC
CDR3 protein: CATSIGTGSYNEQFF

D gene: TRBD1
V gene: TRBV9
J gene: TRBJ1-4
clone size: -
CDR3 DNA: TGTGCCAGCAGCTTAGATGCAGGGGGGCAGCCAGATATGTTTTTT
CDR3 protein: CASSLDAGGQPDMFF

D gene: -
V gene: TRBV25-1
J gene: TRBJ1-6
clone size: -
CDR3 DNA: TGTGCCAGCAGTTCGGCGGAGGGCAGGCGGTATTCACCCCTCCACTTT
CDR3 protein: CASSSAEGRRYSPLHF

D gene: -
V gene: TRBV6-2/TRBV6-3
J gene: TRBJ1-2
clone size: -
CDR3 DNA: TGTGCCAGCAGGGCGTCCTTCGGGACAAGGGGCCGGGGGACTAATGGCTACACCTTC
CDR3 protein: CASRASFGTRGRGTNGYTF

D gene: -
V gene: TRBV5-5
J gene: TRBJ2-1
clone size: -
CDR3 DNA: TGTGCCAGCAGCTTTCCGGGACGGCAATACAATGAGCAGTCCTTC
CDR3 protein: CASSFPGRQYNEQSF

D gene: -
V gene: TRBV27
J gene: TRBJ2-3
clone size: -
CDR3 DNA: TGTGCCAGCAGGCAGGCGGTTACGCAGTATTTT
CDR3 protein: CASRQAVTQYF

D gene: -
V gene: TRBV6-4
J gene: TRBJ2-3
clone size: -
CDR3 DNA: TGTGCCAGCAGTGACGGGCACACAGATACGCAGTACTTT
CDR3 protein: CASSDGHTDTQYF

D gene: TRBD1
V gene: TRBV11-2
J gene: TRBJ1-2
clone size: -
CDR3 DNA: TGTGCCAGCAGCCTAGGGACAGGGGGCCTACCGGCTAGCGGCTACACCTTC
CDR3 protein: CASSLGTGGLPASGYTF

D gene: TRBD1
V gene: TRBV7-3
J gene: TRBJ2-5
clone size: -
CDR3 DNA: TGTGCCAGCAGCTCTAGGACAGGGGAGGGCGGGGAGCAGGAGACCCAGTACTTC
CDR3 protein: CASSSRTGEGGEQETQYF

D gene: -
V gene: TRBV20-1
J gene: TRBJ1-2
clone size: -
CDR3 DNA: TGCAGTGCGGCGGTGGGACATAACTCACCCTTC
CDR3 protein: CSAAVGHNSPF

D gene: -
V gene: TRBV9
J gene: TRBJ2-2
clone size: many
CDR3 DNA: TGTGCCAGCAGCGTAGTAGCAGGGACCACCGGGGAGCTGTTTTTT
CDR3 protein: CASSVVAGTTGELFF

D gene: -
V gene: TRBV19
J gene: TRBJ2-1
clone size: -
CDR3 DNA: TGTGCCAGTAGTCCGGACGGCCCCCATTCACCCCAGCACTTT
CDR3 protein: CASSPDGPHSPQHF

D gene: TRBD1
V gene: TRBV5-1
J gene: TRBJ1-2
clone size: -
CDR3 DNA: TGCGCCAGCAGCCATGCCCAGGGGGATGGCTATGGCTACACCTTC
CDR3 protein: CASSHAQGDGYGYTF

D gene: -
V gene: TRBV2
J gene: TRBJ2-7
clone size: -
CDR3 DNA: TGTGCCAGCAGGAAAGGACGGGATGGGACGTACGAGCAGTACTTC
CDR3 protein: CASRKGRDGTYEQYF